This T cell receptor (beta chain) was sequenced in a study of graft-versus-host responses after intestinal transplantation. Clones were read by immunoSEQ multiplex PCR, and TCRdb kept only the in-frame ones, dropping some. The sample consists of approximately 130,000 clones, around nine tenths of them appearing once. To note about this clone: What it recognizes is unknown.

V gave up 1 base and J gave up 8 bases, with 16 bases separating them. This CDR3 has 15 residues. Germline V gives CDR1 SGDLS, CDR2 YYNGEE. This clonotype was sampled from a human donor who received an intestinal transplant. This chain links TRBV9 with TRBJ2-1; weak D call: TRBD1 (6 bases). The sequencing here drew on unstimulated CD4+ T cells sorted from spleen or lymph node cells, taken before intestinal transplant. The CDR3 loop is CASSVYQGTGYEQFF. The CDR3, as DNA: TGTGCCAGCAGCGTATATCAGGGGACCGGGTATGAGCAGTTCTTC. Filled out from reference TRBV9 and TRBJ2-1, the complete variable domain reads DSGVTQTPKHLITATGQRVTLRCSPRSGDLSVYWYQQSLDQGLQFLIQYYNGEERAKGNILERFSAQQFPDLHSELNLSSLELGDSALYFCASSVYQGTGYEQFFGPGTRLTVL.